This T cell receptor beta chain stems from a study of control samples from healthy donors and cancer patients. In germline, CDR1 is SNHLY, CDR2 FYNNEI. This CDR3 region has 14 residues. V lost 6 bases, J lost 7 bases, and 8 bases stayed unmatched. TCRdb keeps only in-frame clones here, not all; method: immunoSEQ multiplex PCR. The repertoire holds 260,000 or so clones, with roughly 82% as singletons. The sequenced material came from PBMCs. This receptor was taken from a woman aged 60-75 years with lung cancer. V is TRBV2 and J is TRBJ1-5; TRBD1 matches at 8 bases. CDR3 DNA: TGTGCCAGCAGCGCCGACAGGGGAGGCCAGCCCCAGCATTTT. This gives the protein CASSADRGGQPQHF.